These 14 T cell receptor beta chains originate from one sample sequenced in a study of T cells after yellow fever vaccination. MiXCR, applied by TCRdb to the 5' RACE reads, yields one record per CDR3 protein. Among around 340,000 distinct CDR3 sequences, 12% were seen once, and the ten largest hold 3.2%. Sequenced here: CD4+ T cells sorted from PBMCs, sampled 15 days after the yellow fever booster vaccination. The receptors here all came from a man aged 18 to 30 who received the YFV17D yellow fever vaccine.

The gene calls are TRBV5-5 and TRBJ2-5; no clear D gene. This CDR3 comprises 14 residues. CDR1 and CDR2 (germline): SGHKS, YYEKEE (reference sequence). Deletions cut 0 bases from V and 5 bases from J, with 11 bases between. The CDR3, as DNA: TGTGCCAGCAGCTTGGGTGAGCGACGGGAGACCCAGTACTTC. Translated: CASSLGERRETQYF.

This clonotype was recorded a few times. CDR3 DNA: TGTGCCAGCAGTCGGACAGGGGCCGGTAATGAAAAACTGTTTTTT. Encoded protein: CASSRTGAGNEKLFF. The chain employs TRBV6-1 and TRBJ1-4; 9 nucleotides line up with TRBD1. Germline V gene lookup returns CDR1 MNHNS and CDR2 SASEGT. V trimming: 5 bases; J trimming: 4 bases; junction bases outside the gene matches: 5. This CDR3 comprises 15 residues.

The J gene is TRBJ2-7, the V gene TRBV7-2; 9 bases map to TRBD1. Unmatched junction bases numbered 17, after V lost 7 bases and J lost 7 bases. CDR1 and CDR2 from the germline V gene are SGHTA and FQGNSA. The CDR3 is 16 residues long. The CDR3 loop reads CASTNEGTGHFGEQYF. The CDR3 bases are TGTGCCAGCACCAACGAAGGGACAGGGCACTTCGGAGAGCAGTACTTC.

Ten or more counts support this clonotype. The chain has TRBV6-6 and TRBJ2-5; TRBD1 matches 9 bases. J was trimmed by 4 bases and V by 5 bases; bases with no gene match: 5. The germline CDR1 and CDR2 sequences are MNHNY and SVGAGI (reference sequence). This CDR3 spans 14 amino acids. This CDR3 reads CASSIQGAGETQYF. The CDR3 DNA reads TGTGCCAGCAGTATACAGGGGGCGGGAGAGACCCAGTACTTC.

The V and J genes are TRBV4-2 and TRBJ2-1; 7 positions agree with TRBD1. The CDR3 contains 15 residues. V lost 4 bases and J lost 3; bases outside the gene matches: 6. Germline CDR1 is LGHNA and CDR2 is YNFKEQ. For the CDR3, the DNA is TGTGCCAGCAGCCCGATTGGGACAGACTACAATGAGCAGTTCTTC. This gives the protein CASSPIGTDYNEQFF.

The chain has TRBV20-1 and TRBJ1-5, with D tentatively TRBD1 (5 bases). The germline V gene encodes CDR1 DFQATT and CDR2 SNEGSKA (reference sequence). With 3 bases removed from V and 4 bases from J, the gap between germline ends came to 10 bases. The CDR3 runs to 13 residues. The CDR3 bases are TGCAGTGCTAGCACAGGACGAAATCAGCCCCAGCATTTT. Protein: CSASTGRNQPQHF.

The genes are TRBV14 and TRBJ2-3; D is unresolved. The ends were cut back, 0 bases at V and 2 bases at J, with 15 bases in the middle. Germline V gene sequence: CDR1 SGHDN, CDR2 FVKESK. This CDR3 spans 17 amino acids. The CDR3 loop reads CASSQDRLISYTDTQYF. The CDR3 DNA follows: TGTGCCAGCAGCCAAGATCGGTTGATATCTTACACAGATACGCAGTATTTT.

The genes are TRBV19 and TRBJ1-5; 7 nucleotides agree with TRBD1. V lost 4 bases and J lost 7; bases outside the gene matches: 13. The CDR3 covers 16 residues. CDR1 and CDR2 (germline): LNHDA, SQIVND (reference sequence). The CDR3 protein is CASSRVRDSLGQPQHF. The CDR3 bases are TGTGCCAGTAGTAGGGTTCGGGACAGCCTGGGCCAGCCCCAGCATTTT.

This clonotype was seen a few times. The rearrangement uses TRBV5-6 and TRBJ1-2, with D possibly being TRBD1 (6 bases). Germline CDR1 is SGHDT and CDR2 is YYEEEE. CDR3 length: 13 residues. The V end was cut by 4 bases, the J end by 6 bases, with 13 bases between. The CDR3 bases are TGTGCCAGCAGCGTGGGGGCGGAACATGGCTACACCTTC. Translating it yields CASSVGAEHGYTF.

The CDR3 sequence: CSVEYQGHALGETQYF. The CDR3 DNA is TGCAGCGTTGAATATCAGGGACATGCCCTCGGAGAGACCCAGTACTTC. This chain uses TRBV29-1 with TRBJ2-5, with D possibly matching TRBD1 (6 bases). The V gene's germline CDR1 is SQVTM and CDR2 ANQGSEA. V was cut by 2 bases and J by 4 bases, with 20 bases left in between. The length of the CDR3 is 16 residues.

The chain has TRBV10-3 and TRBJ1-2; no reliable D call. Trimming left V 7 bases short and J 4 bases short, with 16 bases between. The CDR3 is 14 residues long. Germline V CDR1 and CDR2: ENHRY, SYGVKD. The CDR3 protein is CAITEGVAGYGYTF. The CDR3 DNA reads as TGTGCCATCACCGAAGGAGTGGCGGGCTATGGCTACACCTTC.

This clonotype was detected a few times. V and J are TRBV6-2 or TRBV6-3 and TRBJ2-1; 8 bases are a match to TRBD1. The germline CDR1 and CDR2 sequences are MNHEY and SVGEGT. This CDR3 region has 13 residues. Trimming removed 5 bases from V and 12 bases from J; junction bases left unmatched: 9. CDR3 DNA sequence: TGTGCCAGCAGTATTAGGACAGGGATGGGGCAGTTCTTC. This gives the protein CASSIRTGMGQFF.

This clonotype has only a few counts. The V gene is TRBV4-2, the J gene TRBJ2-1; D ambiguous. Germline loops: CDR1 LGHNA, CDR2 YNFKEQ. CDR3 size: 12 residues. With 0 bases removed from V and 8 bases from J, the gap between germline ends came to 5 bases. CDR3 amino acids: CASSQEGYEQFF. CDR3 coding DNA: TGTGCCAGCAGCCAAGAAGGTTATGAGCAGTTCTTC.

This clonotype was detected many times. CDR3 in DNA: TGCGCCAGCAGCCAAGGGACAGGCTACTCTGGGGCCAACGTCCTGACTTTC. Amino acid sequence: CASSQGTGYSGANVLTF. V and J are TRBV4-3 and TRBJ2-6; 7 bases map to TRBD1. The CDR3 spans 17 residues. Germline-derived CDR1 and CDR2 are LGHNA and YSLEER. Trimming cost V 1 base and J 0 bases; bases outside gene matches: 3.